The 4 T cell receptor beta chains presented below share a single source sample, sequenced in a study of cytomegalovirus exposure and HLA in healthy donors. PCR used 60 Vbeta primers and 13 Jbeta primers. The protocol was immunoSEQ multiplex PCR, while the TCRdb copy is restricted to in-frame clones and leaves out a portion. This sample's table has tens of thousands of clones. The sample taken for sequencing was PBMCs. All receptors come from a female donor in good health and CMV-seropositive.

The gene calls are TRBV6-1 and TRBJ2-1, with TRBD2 as a possible D gene (5 bases). Trimming took 8 bases from V and 4 from J, leaving 18 bases between them. The CDR3 extends over 15 amino acids. Germline V gene sequence: CDR1 MNHNS, CDR2 SASEGT. The CDR3 loop reads CASGITSASYNEQFF. The CDR3 bases are TGTGCCAGCGGGATCACTAGTGCTTCTTACAATGAGCAGTTCTTC.

V and J are TRBV2 and TRBJ2-7, with D possibly matching TRBD2 (6 bases). This CDR3 has 13 amino acids. Germline V gene lookup returns CDR1 SNHLY and CDR2 FYNNEI. With 6 bases removed from V and 0 bases from J, the gap between germline ends came to 9 bases. The CDR3 DNA follows: TGTGCCAGCAGAGGAGGGAGCTCCTACGAGCAGTACTTC. Translation gives CASRGGSSYEQYF.

The chain has TRBV18 and TRBJ2-1, with D possibly being TRBD1 (6 bases). The length of the CDR3 is 15 residues. Germline V gene data show CDR1 as KGHSH and CDR2 as LQKENI. V gave up 5 bases and J gave up 3 bases, with 14 bases separating them. The CDR3, as DNA: TGTGCCAGCTCAACCCCAGGGGCCGGCTACAATGAGCAGTTCTTC. Residues: CASSTPGAGYNEQFF.

The chain couples TRBV6-6 to TRBJ2-3; D possibly corresponds to TRBD2 (6 bases). Trimming shortened V by 1 base and J by 2 bases, and 10 bases separated the two germline ends. The CDR3 sequence is 15 residues long. The germline V gene encodes CDR1 MNHNY and CDR2 SVGAGI (reference sequence). The CDR3 region is CASSYLGGLTDTQYF. CDR3 DNA: TGTGCCAGCAGTTACTTGGGGGGACTCACAGATACGCAGTATTTT.